These T cell receptor beta chains were read from a single sample in a study of T cell repertoires in cytomegalovirus infection. One entry per CDR3 protein results from TCRdb running MiXCR on the reads. The sample carries roughly 250,000 distinct CDR3 sequences, under 25% recorded once. The sequenced sample consisted of CD8+ T cells from PBMCs. The receptors originated from a human donor in good health (CMV status not recorded). Some clones in this sample may be carry-over from other donors' samples. The CDR3 runs from the conserved cysteine through the conserved F or W. A D gene is named only where the DNA matches it firmly. Not all rows give a size; the values are once, few, many and, for expanded clones, a class.

V	size	J	D	DNA	CDR3
TRBV7-9	many	TRBJ2-7	-	TGTGCCAGCAGCTTATGGGGGGTGAGGAGCTCCTACGAGCAGTACTTC	CASSLWGVRSSYEQYF
TRBV7-2	many	TRBJ2-1	-	TGTGCCAGCAGCCAAACGGGACTGAATGTTCGCAATGAGCAGTTCTTC	CASSQTGLNVRNEQFF
TRBV19	-	TRBJ2-1	-	TGTGCCAGTAGTATAGGGGGCGGTGAGCAGTTCTTC	CASSIGGGEQFF
TRBV6-6	many	TRBJ1-3	-	TGTGCCAGCAGACCGACAGCCGTCTCTGGAAACACCATATATTTT	CASRPTAVSGNTIYF
TRBV6-5	many	TRBJ2-1	TRBD2	TGTGCCAGCACTCTACTAGCGGGGGATGAGCAGTTCTTC	CASTLLAGDEQFF
TRBV5-6	many	TRBJ2-3	-	TGTGCCAGCAGCTTGGTGTTACAGAGCACAGATACGCAGTATTTT	CASSLVLQSTDTQYF
TRBV10-3	few	TRBJ2-5	TRBD2	TGTGCCATCAGTGCAACGGGAGGGGGCCAAGAGACCCAGTACTTC	CAISATGGGQETQYF
TRBV5-6	-	TRBJ2-7	TRBD1	TGTGCCAGCAGCTTGACCGGGACAGGGCATGAGGAGCAGTACTTC	CASSLTGTGHEEQYF
TRBV20-1	many	TRBJ2-1	-	TGCAGTGCTGTACTGCCGTCTTACAATGAGCAGTTCTTC	CSAVLPSYNEQFF
TRBV7-9	-	TRBJ2-1	TRBD2	TGTGCCAGCATCCCTAGCGGAGGGGATAATGAGCAGTTCTTC	CASIPSGGDNEQFF
TRBV6-5	-	TRBJ2-3	TRBD2	TGTGCCAGCAGTTATGGGGAGGGACTGAATACGCAGTATTTT	CASSYGEGLNTQYF
TRBV6-4	-	TRBJ1-1	-	TGTGCCAGCAGTGGAGCGATGGGGAACACTGAAGCTTTCTTT	CASSGAMGNTEAFF
TRBV28	-	TRBJ2-7	-	TGTGCCAGCAGTAATCCGGGACAACCCTCCTACGAGCGGTACTTC	CASSNPGQPSYERYF
TRBV7-4	-	TRBJ2-7	-	TGTGCCAGCAGCTTAAACGACCTTCCTTCCTCCTACGAGCAGTACTTC	CASSLNDLPSSYEQYF
TRBV11-2	few	TRBJ2-7	-	TGTGCCAGCAGCTTAGAGGCGGCGGATTTCTACGAGCAGTACTTC	CASSLEAADFYEQYF
TRBV12-5	few	TRBJ2-3	TRBD1	TGTGCTAGTGGCCCCGGGACAGGAGATACGCAGTATTTT	CASGPGTGDTQYF
TRBV7-8	many	TRBJ2-5	-	TGTGCCAGCAGCCCCTTCACCGACGAGGTGTCGGGGGAGACCCAGTACTTC	CASSPFTDEVSGETQYF
TRBV7-6	-	TRBJ2-7	TRBD1	TGTGCCAGCAGCCCCGGACAGGGGGCGGGCGAGCAGTGCTTC	CASSPGQGAGEQCF
TRBV20-1	-	TRBJ2-3	TRBD2	TGCAGTGCTAGAGACCCGGGGGGGCCTAATGGGAATACGCAGTATTTT	CSARDPGGPNGNTQYF
TRBV7-4	-	TRBJ1-5	TRBD1	TGTGCCAGCAGCGGGACAGGGCCACCCAATCAGCCCCAGCATTTT	CASSGTGPPNQPQHF
TRBV5-5	-	TRBJ2-7	-	TGTGCCAGCAGCTTAGAGGGTGATAGTACCTACGAGCAGTACTTC	CASSLEGDSTYEQYF
TRBV12-3/TRBV12-4	many	TRBJ1-2	TRBD1	TGTGCCAGCAGTTTAGCGGTTTGGCAGGGGGATGGCTACACCTTC	CASSLAVWQGDGYTF
TRBV9	few	TRBJ1-2	-	TGTGCCAGCAGCGTTGGACAGAACTATGGCTACACCTTC	CASSVGQNYGYTF
TRBV7-8	many	TRBJ2-7	-	TGTGCCAGCAGCTCTCGGATGACCTACGAGCAGTACTTC	CASSSRMTYEQYF
TRBV13	-	TRBJ2-1	-	TGTGCCAGCAGCCCGGGGGGCGCTATCTACAATGAGCAGTTCTTC	CASSPGGAIYNEQFF
TRBV19	few	TRBJ1-1	-	TGTGCCAGTAGTCCGGACACGTTCATACCGAACACTGAAGCTTTCTTT	CASSPDTFIPNTEAFF
TRBV7-3	many	TRBJ2-3	TRBD1	TGTGCCAGCAGCTTAACCCAGGGGGCGTCAGATACGCAGTATTTT	CASSLTQGASDTQYF
TRBV5-4	many	TRBJ2-7	-	TGTGCCAGCAGCCAGGACAGTTACGAGCAGTACTTC	CASSQDSYEQYF
TRBV20-1	-	TRBJ2-5	-	TGCAGTGCTCCGACCCCTGGGGGAGCCGGAATTACCGAGTACTTC	CSAPTPGGAGITEYF
TRBV10-3	few	TRBJ2-1	-	TGTGCCATCAGCCTAGGGTTTACGGATGAGCAGTTCTTC	CAISLGFTDEQFF
TRBV12-3/TRBV12-4	many	TRBJ2-3	TRBD1	TGTGCCAGCAGTCTAAACAGGGGTCAGGGCACAGATACGCAGTATTTT	CASSLNRGQGTDTQYF
TRBV4-1	-	TRBJ2-3	-	TGCGCCAGCAGCGGGGGTCCATCCACAGATACGCAGTATTTT	CASSGGPSTDTQYF
TRBV27	once	TRBJ2-7	TRBD2	TGTGCCAGCAGGGTAGCGGGGGGTTCCTACGAGCAGTACTTC	CASRVAGGSYEQYF
TRBV5-4	-	TRBJ2-7	-	TGTGCCAGCAGGGTAGGCGGAATGTCCTACGAGCAGTACTTC	CASRVGGMSYEQYF